These 22 T cell receptor beta chains were all obtained from the same sample, sequenced in a study of beta chain features in type 1 diabetes. Study findings and constraints: People with Type 1 diabetes carried modestly yet significantly shorter TCRB CDR3s in all four CD4+ subsets.

Expressed TCRB transcripts got sequenced, as all isolated RNA was reverse transcribed. Profiled with immunoSEQ multiplex PCR; TCRdb holds only in-frame clones, not every one. The sample records more than 300,000 clones, 8.5% to 10% being singletons. Their recognized antigens are unknown. The sequenced sample was central memory CD4+ T cells from blood. These TCRs come from a man aged 25 to 40 with type 1 diabetes.

In its sample, this clone was seen a few times. The gene calls are TRBV19 and TRBJ1-5, with 7 bases lining up with TRBD1. The germline V gene encodes CDR1 LNHDA and CDR2 SQIVND (reference sequence). V shed 6 bases and J 6 bases; nucleotides not matched to a gene: 11. This CDR3 region has 15 residues. The CDR3, as DNA: TGTGCCAGTAGCCGACAGGGCTTTGAGGGTCAGCCCCAGCATTTT. This encodes CASSRQGFEGQPQHF.

The V gene is TRBV7-3, the J gene TRBJ2-3; tentatively, D is TRBD2 (7 bases). Germline loops: CDR1 SGHTA, CDR2 FQGTGA. Trimming removed 2 bases at V and 2 bases at J, with 11 bases between. CDR3 length: 15 amino acids. The CDR3 coding sequence is TGTGCCAGCAGCTTAGGGGGGGCCTTCACAGATACGCAGTATTTT. Encoded protein: CASSLGGAFTDTQYF. The full variable domain, in which reference TRBV7-3 and TRBJ2-3 provide the parts outside the CDR3, is GAGVSQTPSNKVTEKGKYVELRCDPISGHTALYWYRQSLGQGPEFLIYFQGTGAADDSGLPNDRFFAVRPEGSVSTLKIQRTERGDSAVYLCASSLGGAFTDTQYFGPGTRLTVL.

This clone has ten or more counts. The CDR3 DNA follows: TGTGCCAGCAGTTTTAACGGAGTCTGGGAGCAGTTCTTC. Its protein is CASSFNGVWEQFF. The rearrangement joins TRBV28 to TRBJ2-1; D remains ambiguous. The CDR3 sequence is 13 residues long. The germline gives CDR1 MDHEN, CDR2 SYDVKM. Trimming removed 3 bases from V and 10 bases from J, with 13 bases in between.

This clone was seen more than once but under ten times. Compared with germline, one end of the junction differs, possibly owing to a read error. In nucleotides, the CDR3 is TGTGCCAGCAGTTTTACGCAGGGTCTTAGAAACTTC. Protein product: CASSFTQGLRNF. The chain employs TRBV28 and TRBJ2-7; weak D call: TRBD1 (5 bases). The CDR3 loop spans 12 amino acids. CDR1 is MDHEN and CDR2 is SYDVKM in the germline V gene.

This clone was counted many times. The V call is TRBV18, the J call TRBJ2-7; no clear D. The V gene's germline CDR1 is KGHSH and CDR2 LQKENI. The CDR3 is made up of 15 amino acids. The V gene lost 4 bases and the J gene lost 3 bases, with 16 bases spanning the gap. As DNA, the CDR3 is TGTGCCAGCTCACTCTCCTCATGGCAGGACTACGAGCAGTACTTC. Translated: CASSLSSWQDYEQYF.

This clone was detected a few times. The chain is built from TRBV6-5 and TRBJ2-7, with 11 bases fitting TRBD2. V lost 3 bases and J lost 0; bases outside the gene matches: 4. Looked up from germline, CDR1 is MNHEY and CDR2 is SVGAGI. This CDR3 region has 16 residues. The CDR3 region is CASSYTGLAGSYEQYF. The CDR3 DNA reads as TGTGCCAGCAGTTATACTGGACTAGCGGGCTCCTACGAGCAGTACTTC.

This rearrangement joins TRBV6-5 to TRBJ1-5; TRBD1 matches at 8 bases. CDR1 and CDR2 from the germline V gene are MNHEY and SVGAGI. This CDR3 region has 12 residues. The ends lost 8 bases at V and 6 bases at J; junction bases unmatched: 3. CDR3 protein: CASGTGGQPQHF. CDR3 coding DNA: TGTGCCAGCGGGACAGGAGGTCAGCCCCAGCATTTT.

Only a few counts were recorded for this clone. The CDR3 protein is CASSPSSGPGPYEQYF. The CDR3 DNA reads as TGTGCCAGCAGTCCCTCAAGCGGGCCAGGCCCCTACGAGCAGTACTTC. The V call is TRBV28, the J call TRBJ2-7; TRBD2 is a possible D gene (6 bases). The CDR3 covers 16 residues. Germline lookup yields CDR1 MDHEN and CDR2 SYDVKM. Trimming removed 5 bases from V and 2 bases from J, with 19 bases in between.

This sequence joins TRBV30 and TRBJ2-7; 12 bases are a match to TRBD2. CDR3 length: 18 residues. From germline, CDR1 is GTSNPN and CDR2 SVGIG (reference sequence). V dropped 2 bases and J dropped 3; count of bases not matched to a gene: 14. The CDR3 sequence is CAWSLTPGRLAGVYEQYF. As DNA, the CDR3 is TGTGCCTGGAGTCTGACGCCAGGCCGACTAGCGGGAGTCTACGAGCAGTACTTC.

This clone was seen a few times. The rearrangement links TRBV18 to TRBJ2-1; 13 nucleotides agree with TRBD2. From germline, CDR1 is KGHSH and CDR2 LQKENI. CDR3 length: 15 amino acids. V lost 6 bases and J lost 5; bases outside the gene matches: 4. CDR3 residues: CASSVGLAGDNEQFF. CDR3 in DNA: TGTGCCAGCTCGGTAGGACTAGCGGGAGACAATGAGCAGTTCTTC.

This clone was observed a handful of times. The genes are TRBV25-1 and TRBJ1-1, with 7 bases that match TRBD1. Germline V gene sequence: CDR1 MGHDK, CDR2 SYGVNS. There are 15 residues in the CDR3. V shed 4 bases, J shed 5 bases, and the junction held 10 bases outside the gene matches. DNA of the CDR3: TGTGCCAGCAGTGGGTCCTGGACAGGAGGTACTGAAGCTTTCTTT. Residues: CASSGSWTGGTEAFF.

As regards this clone: A much bigger clone sits one base away, suggesting this may be a read error. The chain recombines TRBV5-6 with TRBJ2-1; TRBD1 might be the D (5 bases). V was clipped by 2 bases and J by 4 bases, with 10 bases between them. The CDR3 contains 14 residues. The germline V gene has CDR1 SGHDT and CDR2 YYEEEE. DNA for the CDR3: TGTGCCAGCAGCTTTCTCGACAGATACAATGAGCAGTTCTTC. The encoded protein is CASSFLDRYNEQFF.

This clone was recorded only once. V and J are TRBV6-5 and TRBJ2-7; a weak D match, TRBD1 (6 bases). The V gene's germline CDR1 is MNHEY and CDR2 SVGAGI. V lost 6 bases, J lost 7 bases, and 13 bases lay in between. This CDR3 has 12 residues. The CDR3: CASSRLGQEQYF. In nucleotides, the CDR3 is TGTGCCAGCAGCCGACTTGGACAGGAGCAGTACTTC.

There are a few counts of this clone. The chain links TRBV27 to TRBJ2-3; D not resolved. V lost 5 bases to trimming and J lost 6 bases, with 9 bases between them. The germline V gene encodes CDR1 MNHEY and CDR2 SMNVEV (reference sequence). CDR3 size: 12 residues. CDR3 in amino acids: CASSTLKDTQYF. The DNA for the CDR3 is TGTGCCAGCAGTACCTTAAAGGATACGCAGTATTTT.

A word on this clone: This likely reflects a read error, since a far larger clone is one base away. This chain joins TRBV7-2 and TRBJ1-1; D gene uncertain. The germline V gene has CDR1 SGHTA and CDR2 FQGNSA. The CDR3 spans 13 residues. CDR3: CASSLQTNTVAFF. DNA for the CDR3: TGTGCCAGCAGCTTACAGACGAACACTGTAGCTTTCTTT.

This clone was counted many times. The rearrangement uses TRBV2 and TRBJ2-7; 7 bases map to TRBD2. The CDR3 totals 16 residues. CDR1 and CDR2 from the germline V gene are SNHLY and FYNNEI. The J segment lost 0 bases and the V segment lost 5 bases, leaving 10 bases of the junction unmatched. Here the CDR3 DNA reads TGTGCCAGCAGTCGGATGACTAGCTACATCTCCTACGAGCAGTACTTC. Amino acid sequence: CASSRMTSYISYEQYF.

This clone was recorded a few times. The chain links TRBV28 to TRBJ1-5; D is undetermined. Trimming removed 5 bases from V and 4 bases from J, with 3 bases in between. CDR1 and CDR2 from the germline V gene are MDHEN and SYDVKM. The CDR3 has 11 amino acids. The CDR3 spells CASSPNQPQHF. In DNA, the CDR3 is TGTGCCAGCAGTCCTAATCAGCCCCAGCATTTT.

The rearrangement uses TRBV6-7 and TRBJ2-1; 8 positions match TRBD1. TRBV6-7 is an ORF, and what it does is uncertain. This CDR3 comprises 19 residues. Germline trimming cut 1 base from V and 0 bases from J; bases unmatched to any gene: 11. The DNA for the CDR3 is TGTGCCAGCAGTTACTGGGGACAAGGACAGGGTAGCTCCTACAATGAGCAGTTCTTC. Translation gives CASSYWGQGQGSSYNEQFF.

The chain is built from TRBV5-5 and TRBJ2-1; 8 bases fit TRBD1. In germline, CDR1 is SGHKS, CDR2 YYEKEE (reference sequence). Trimming cost V 4 bases and J 6 bases; bases outside gene matches: 9. This CDR3 has 15 amino acids. The chain's CDR3 is CASSLATGVVNEQFF. The CDR3 region has the DNA TGTGCCAGCAGCCTTGCGACAGGGGTAGTCAATGAGCAGTTCTTC.

This clone was seen a few times. CDR3 in DNA: TGTGCCATCAGTGAGTCTTTACAGGGAGGATACGAGCAGTACTTC. Translated: CAISESLQGGYEQYF. V gene TRBV10-3 combines with J gene TRBJ2-7; the D call may be TRBD1 or TRBD2 (6 bases each). Trimming pared 0 bases from V and 4 bases from J, leaving 13 bases between. The CDR3 is 15 amino acids. Looked up from germline, CDR1 is ENHRY and CDR2 is SYGVKD.

This clone was seen many times. The chain links TRBV11-1 to TRBJ2-3; the match to TRBD2 covers 11 bases. Germline CDR1 SGHAT, CDR2 FQDESV (reference sequence). The junction had 8 bases not matched to a gene; V was cut back by 4 bases and J by 2 bases. The CDR3 covers 17 residues. CDR3 in amino acids: CASSSPLAGGFTDTQYF. CDR3 DNA sequence: TGTGCCAGCAGCTCCCCCCTAGCGGGAGGTTTCACAGATACGCAGTATTTT.

Only a few counts were recorded for this clone. J is TRBJ2-7 and V is TRBV11-2; D unresolved. The germline V gene encodes CDR1 SGHAT and CDR2 FQNNGV. This CDR3 is 15 amino acids long. V lost 1 base to trimming and J lost 2 bases, with 12 bases between them. DNA for the CDR3: TGTGCCAGCAGCTTAGTTCCGGACGCTGCCTACGAGCAGTACTTC. Protein sequence: CASSLVPDAAYEQYF.